This passage covers 30 T cell receptor beta chains from one sample sequenced in a study of blood T cell repertoires in COVID-19. The assay was immunoSEQ multiplex PCR, and TCRdb's table has in-frame clones only and misses some. The table records around 45,000 clones, roughly nine tenths of them present only once. What was sequenced was peripheral blood. These receptor sequences come from a man between 70 and 80 years old with active COVID-19.

The V gene is TRBV29-1, the J gene TRBJ2-1, with a weak D call TRBD1 (5 bases). This CDR3 comprises 13 residues. The V and J ends lost 3 bases and 6 bases respectively, with 12 bases between them. The germline V gene has CDR1 SQVTM and CDR2 ANQGSEA. For the CDR3, the DNA is TGCAGCGTTGATGGGCAGGGAAGCAATGAGCAGTTCTTC. Residues: CSVDGQGSNEQFF.

CDR3: CSVGWWASTEAFF. In nucleotides, the CDR3 is TGCAGCGTTGGGTGGTGGGCTTCAACTGAAGCTTTCTTT. The chain joins TRBV29-1 to TRBJ1-1, with D hard to call. The CDR3 extends over 13 amino acids. CDR1 SQVTM and CDR2 ANQGSEA come from the germline V gene. The germline V and J ends were trimmed by 4 bases and 5 bases, with 14 bases remaining between them. Drawing the rest from reference TRBV29-1 and TRBJ1-1, the complete variable domain is SAVISQKPSRDICQRGTSLTIQCQVDSQVTMMFWYRQQPGQSLTLIATANQGSEATYESGFVIDKFPISRPNLTFSTLTVSNMSPEDSSIYLCSVGWWASTEAFFGQGTRLTVV.

This chain uses TRBV14 with TRBJ2-3; D not resolved. This CDR3 spans 13 amino acids. Trimming left V 2 bases short and J 6 bases short, with 9 bases between. Germline assignment: CDR1 SGHDN and CDR2 FVKESK. Written as DNA, the CDR3 is TGTGCCAGCAGCCAACTAGGAACGGATACGCAGTATTTT. It translates to CASSQLGTDTQYF.

The J gene is TRBJ2-7, the V gene TRBV11-2; TRBD1 agrees at 10 bases. Germline loops: CDR1 SGHAT, CDR2 FQNNGV. The CDR3 runs 13 residues. V lost 7 bases and J lost 5; bases outside the gene matches: 5. The CDR3 region has the DNA TGTGCCAGCACCCGGGACAGGGGAAACGAGCAGTACTTC. Its translation is CASTRDRGNEQYF.

This rearrangement joins TRBV5-1 to TRBJ2-1; TRBD2 is a possible D gene (5 bases). The length of the CDR3 is 16 residues. V was shortened by 0 bases and J by 4 bases, with 14 bases between the two germline ends. Germline V gives CDR1 SGHRS, CDR2 YFSETQ. The CDR3 sequence is CASSLGAQRVYNEQFF. Written as DNA, the CDR3 is TGCGCCAGCAGCTTGGGGGCTCAGAGGGTGTACAATGAGCAGTTCTTC.

CDR3 DNA sequence: TGTGCCAGCAGCTGGGGACAGGGGGGTAACACTGAAGCTTTCTTT. Translating it yields CASSWGQGGNTEAFF. The V call is TRBV9, the J call TRBJ1-1, with 11 bases that match TRBD1. This CDR3 contains 15 residues. Germline V gene data show CDR1 as SGDLS and CDR2 as YYNGEE. V shed 4 bases, J shed 2 bases, and the junction held 4 bases outside the gene matches.

V is TRBV2 and J is TRBJ2-7, with D maybe TRBD2 (6 bases). Between the trimmed V and J ends, which lost 4 bases and 5 bases, there was a span of 9 bases. Per germline, CDR1 SNHLY and CDR2 FYNNEI. This CDR3 is built from 12 residues. The CDR3 protein is CASSGDLDEQYF. The CDR3 DNA reads TGTGCCAGCAGTGGGGACTTGGACGAGCAGTACTTC.

The V gene is TRBV6-6, the J gene TRBJ1-5; D is uncertain. Between the trimmed V and J ends, which lost 5 bases and 2 bases, there was a span of 19 bases. The CDR3 is made up of 17 amino acids. Germline-derived CDR1 and CDR2 are MNHNY and SVGAGI (reference sequence). The CDR3, as DNA: TGTGCCAGCAGTCCTACTAAATTACCAGCGGGCAATCAGCCCCAGCATTTT. Translating it yields CASSPTKLPAGNQPQHF.

The V and J genes are TRBV7-9 and TRBJ1-4; D ambiguous. In germline, CDR1 is SEHNR, CDR2 FQNEAQ (reference sequence). Between the trimmed V and J ends, which lost 6 bases and 4 bases, there was a span of 9 bases. This CDR3 has 13 residues. The CDR3 region has the DNA TGTGCCAGCAGATCGGACTTTAATGAAAAACTGTTTTTT. Residues: CASRSDFNEKLFF.

J is TRBJ2-3 and V is TRBV13; 11 bases are a match to TRBD2. The CDR3 covers 17 residues. Trimming at V came to 4 bases and at J to 3 bases, leaving 9 bases not matched to a gene. CDR1 is PRHDT and CDR2 is FYEKMQ in the germline V gene (reference sequence). In nucleotides, the CDR3 is TGTGCCAGCAGCTCCCGGGTTTCTAGCGGGAGGACAGATACGCAGTATTTT. Its protein is CASSSRVSSGRTDTQYF.

The chain recombines TRBV10-2 with TRBJ1-1; a weak D match, TRBD1 (5 bases). CDR1 is WSHSY and CDR2 is SAAADI in the germline V gene. CDR3 length equals 15 residues. Trimming stripped 4 bases from V and 2 bases from J, with 14 bases between. CDR3 DNA: TGCGCCAGCAGTGCGCGGCAGGGCCTAAACACTGAAGCTTTCTTT. Protein sequence: CASSARQGLNTEAFF.

V and J are TRBV28 and TRBJ2-7; tentatively, D is TRBD2 (7 bases). The CDR3 has 14 amino acids. CDR1 is MDHEN and CDR2 is SYDVKM in the germline V gene. Trimming removed 6 bases at V and 3 bases at J, with 15 bases between. CDR3 DNA sequence: TGTGCCAGCAGGGAGGGGGGGGACTTCTACGAGCAGTACTTC. Its protein is CASREGGDFYEQYF.

This clone is a singleton in its sample. This chain uses TRBV30 with TRBJ2-6, with D possibly matching TRBD1 (6 bases). V shed 5 bases and J shed 4 bases, with 12 bases lying between them. Germline V gene sequence: CDR1 GTSNPN, CDR2 SVGIG (reference sequence). CDR3 length: 14 residues. The CDR3 nucleotides read TGTGCCTGGGCCAGGGGTGGCGGGGCCAACGTCCTGACTTTC. This encodes CAWARGGGANVLTF.

V is TRBV10-3 and J is TRBJ2-7; 9 bases map to TRBD2. Germline V CDR1 and CDR2: ENHRY, SYGVKD. CDR3 length: 14 amino acids. V was clipped by 10 bases and J by 7 bases; unmatched bases: 14. This chain's CDR3 is CASGLARGIGEQYF. The DNA for the CDR3 is TGTGCCAGTGGACTAGCGCGGGGAATAGGGGAGCAGTACTTC.

This chain connects TRBV7-9 to TRBJ2-1; the match to TRBD1 covers 8 bases. The germline CDR1 and CDR2 sequences are SEHNR and FQNEAQ (reference sequence). The CDR3 is 14 residues long. Trimming took 6 bases from V and 9 from J; bases not matched to a gene: 10. CDR3 amino acids: CASSQGASRGEQFF. CDR3 nucleotides: TGTGCCAGCAGTCAGGGGGCCTCACGTGGTGAGCAGTTCTTC.

This clone was recorded once. The V and J genes are TRBV21-1 and TRBJ2-2; the table's D gene call, TRBD1, was not cross checked with the DNA. TRBV21-1 is annotated as a pseudogene. The CDR3 is made up of 17 amino acids. CDR3 region: CASSKGGGAGHTGELFF. The CDR3 coding sequence is TGTGCCAGCAGCAAAGGAGGGGGCGCGGGGCACACCGGGGAGCTGTTTTTT.

This chain links TRBV12-3 or TRBV12-4 with TRBJ2-4; 8 bases are shared with TRBD1. V gave up 10 bases and J gave up 8 bases; unmatched junction bases: 7. This CDR3 has 12 amino acids. Here the CDR3 reads CATGQGADIQYF. The CDR3 nucleotides read TGTGCCACCGGACAGGGTGCTGACATTCAGTACTTC.

This clone was seen only once. The chain joins TRBV19 to TRBJ2-2, with 8 bases matching TRBD2. Trimming removed 6 bases from V and 12 bases from J; junction bases left unmatched: 9. The CDR3 runs to 13 residues. Germline CDR1 reads LNHDA; CDR2 reads SQIVND (reference sequence). CDR3 loop: CASSLTSGAKLFF. The CDR3 nucleotides read TGTGCCAGTAGCCTTACTAGCGGCGCAAAGCTGTTTTTT.

This clone occurred once. The chain employs TRBV6-1 and TRBJ1-5, with a possible D match to TRBD1 (6 bases). Germline assignment: CDR1 MNHNS and CDR2 SASEGT. This CDR3 is 13 amino acids long. Trimming took 2 bases from V and 9 from J, leaving 11 bases between them. CDR3 nucleotide sequence: TGTGCCAGCAGTGAATTAGAGACAGGGCCCCAGCATTTT. Translation: CASSELETGPQHF.

The chain couples TRBV19 to TRBJ1-4; D possibly corresponds to TRBD1 (5 bases). The V end lost 1 base, the J end lost 4 bases, and 13 bases lay between the germline ends. The germline V gene has CDR1 LNHDA and CDR2 SQIVND (reference sequence). This CDR3 has 16 amino acids. In DNA, the CDR3 is TGTGCCAGTAGTATAGTTCGAACAGGTGGTAATGAAAAACTGTTTTTT. Translating it yields CASSIVRTGGNEKLFF.

The chain is built from TRBV28 and TRBJ2-5, with unresolved D. Germline CDR1 is MDHEN and CDR2 is SYDVKM. Between the trimmed V and J ends, which lost 6 bases and 5 bases, there was a span of 13 bases. This CDR3 contains 13 residues. CDR3 in amino acids: CASREEPRETQYF. CDR3 sequence (DNA): TGTGCCAGCAGGGAAGAACCGAGGGAGACCCAGTACTTC.

This clone has only one observation. The V gene is TRBV7-9, the J gene TRBJ1-4; D possibly corresponds to TRBD1 (6 bases). This CDR3 is 14 amino acids long. V was trimmed by 2 bases and J by 8 bases, leaving 12 bases between them. CDR1 is SEHNR and CDR2 is FQNEAQ in the germline V gene (reference sequence). In nucleotides, the CDR3 is TGTGCCAGCAGCTTATCCACAGGGAGAGAAAAACTGTTTTTT. Amino acids: CASSLSTGREKLFF.

The V gene is TRBV6-5, the J gene TRBJ2-1; 10 positions match TRBD2. With V trimmed by 5 bases and J by 3 bases, 1 base remained unmatched. CDR3 size: 14 residues. Germline lookup yields CDR1 MNHEY and CDR2 SVGAGI. CDR3 bases: TGTGCCAGCAGTCAGCGGGGGGGCTACAATGAGCAGTTCTTC. Protein sequence: CASSQRGGYNEQFF.

V gene TRBV19 combines with J gene TRBJ1-5; TRBD1 is a possible D gene (6 bases). Germline CDR1 is LNHDA and CDR2 is SQIVND (reference sequence). The V end was cut by 10 bases, the J end by 4 bases, with 14 bases between. The CDR3 is 13 amino acids. CDR3 DNA: TGTGCCACTACTCGGACAGCGAATCAGCCCCAGCATTTT. Translated: CATTRTANQPQHF.

This clone was observed once. The chain employs TRBV4-1 and TRBJ1-1; TRBD1 is a possible D gene (5 bases). The germline CDR1 and CDR2 sequences are MGHRA and YSYEKL. The CDR3 has 15 amino acids. The germline V and J ends were trimmed by 0 bases and 4 bases, with 12 bases remaining between them. CDR3 region: CASSQDFGRVTEAFF. Here the CDR3 DNA reads TGCGCCAGCAGCCAAGATTTCGGCAGGGTCACTGAAGCTTTCTTT.

The chain combines TRBV11-2 with TRBJ2-5; 8 nucleotides align to TRBD1. CDR1 and CDR2 (germline): SGHAT, FQNNGV. CDR3 length equals 15 residues. The V segment lost 1 base and the J segment 2 bases; nucleotides outside the gene matches: 3. CDR3 sequence (DNA): TGTGCCAGCAGCTTAGGACAGGGGAGGCAAGAGACCCAGTACTTC. Protein: CASSLGQGRQETQYF.

This rearrangement joins TRBV25-1 to TRBJ2-3; tentatively, D is TRBD2 (6 bases). There are 15 residues in the CDR3. V gave up 5 bases and J gave up 2 bases, with 14 bases separating them. Germline CDR1 is MGHDK and CDR2 is SYGVNS. This CDR3 reads CASSPGGRHTDTQYF. DNA of the CDR3: TGTGCCAGCAGTCCCGGGGGAAGGCACACAGATACGCAGTATTTT. Together with reference TRBV25-1 and TRBJ2-3, the CDR3 gives the full variable domain: EADIYQTPRYLVIGTGKKITLECSQTMGHDKMYWYQQDPGMELHLIHYSYGVNSTEKGDLSSESTVSRIRTEHFPLTLESARPSHTSQYLCASSPGGRHTDTQYFGPGTRLTVL.

The chain combines TRBV7-9 with TRBJ2-2; D perhaps matches TRBD2 (5 bases). Trimming stripped 0 bases from V and 7 bases from J, with 12 bases between. In germline, CDR1 is SEHNR, CDR2 FQNEAQ (reference sequence). CDR3 length: 15 residues. The CDR3 DNA sequence: TGTGCCAGCAGCTTAGCAGAGGGCTTTGACGGGGAGCTGTTTTTT. It translates to CASSLAEGFDGELFF.

The chain carries TRBV21-1 and TRBJ2-5; TRBD1, the table's D call, lacks a check against the DNA. TRBV21-1 is noted as a pseudogene. The CDR3 totals 15 residues. The CDR3 spells CASSKGQAEKETQYF. CDR3 DNA: TGTGCCAGCAGCAAAGGACAGGCAGAAAAAGAGACCCAGTACTTC.

The chain combines TRBV5-4 with TRBJ2-1; 16 positions match TRBD2. CDR3 length equals 18 residues. Losses at the gene ends were 4 bases for V and 5 bases for J; bases not matched to a gene: 9. Germline V CDR1 and CDR2: SGHNT, YYREEE (reference sequence). In DNA form, the CDR3 reads TGTGCCAGCAGCCCCGGGACTAGCGGGGGGGCGCTCCACAATGAGCAGTTCTTC. It translates to CASSPGTSGGALHNEQFF. The complete variable domain, with remaining parts taken from reference TRBV5-4 and TRBJ2-1, reads ETGVTQSPTHLIKTRGQQVTLRCSSQSGHNTVSWYQQALGQGPQFIFQYYREEENGRGNFPPRFSGLQFPNYSSELNVNALELDDSALYLCASSPGTSGGALHNEQFFGPGTRLTVL.